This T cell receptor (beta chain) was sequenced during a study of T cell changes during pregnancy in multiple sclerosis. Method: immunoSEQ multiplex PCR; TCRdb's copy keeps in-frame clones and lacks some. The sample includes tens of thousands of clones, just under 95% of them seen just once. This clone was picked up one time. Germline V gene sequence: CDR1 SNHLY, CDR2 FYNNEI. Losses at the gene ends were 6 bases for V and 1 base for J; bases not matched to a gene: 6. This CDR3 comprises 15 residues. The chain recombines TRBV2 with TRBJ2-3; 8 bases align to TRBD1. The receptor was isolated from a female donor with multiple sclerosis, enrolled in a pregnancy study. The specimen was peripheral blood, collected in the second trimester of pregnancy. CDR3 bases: TGTGCCAGCAGCGCCGGGACAGGCGGCACAGATACGCAGTATTTT. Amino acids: CASSAGTGGTDTQYF. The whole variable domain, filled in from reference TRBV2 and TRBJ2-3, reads EPEVTQTPSHQVTQMGQEVILRCVPISNHLYFYWYRQILGQKVEFLVSFYNNEISEKSEIFDDQFSVERPDGSNFTLKIRSTKLEDSAMYFCASSAGTGGTDTQYFGPGTRLTVL.